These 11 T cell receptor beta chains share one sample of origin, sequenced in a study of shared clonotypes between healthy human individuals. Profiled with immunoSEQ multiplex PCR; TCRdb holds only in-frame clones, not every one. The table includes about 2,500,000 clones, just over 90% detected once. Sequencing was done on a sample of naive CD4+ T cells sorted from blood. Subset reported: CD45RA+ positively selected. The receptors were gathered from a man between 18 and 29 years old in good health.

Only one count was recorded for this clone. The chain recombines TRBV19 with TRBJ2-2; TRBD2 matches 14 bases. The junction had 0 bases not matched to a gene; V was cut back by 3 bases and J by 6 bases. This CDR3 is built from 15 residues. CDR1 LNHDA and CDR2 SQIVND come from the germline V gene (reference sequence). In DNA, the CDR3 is TGTGCCAGTAGTATGACTAGCGGGAGGGCCGGGGAGCTGTTTTTT. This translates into CASSMTSGRAGELFF.

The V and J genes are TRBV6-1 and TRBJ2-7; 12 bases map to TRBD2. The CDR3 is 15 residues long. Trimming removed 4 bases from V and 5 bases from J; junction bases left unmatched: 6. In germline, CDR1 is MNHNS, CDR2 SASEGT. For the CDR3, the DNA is TGTGCCAGCAGTGGAACTAGCGGGAGGAACAACGAGCAGTACTTC. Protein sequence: CASSGTSGRNNEQYF.

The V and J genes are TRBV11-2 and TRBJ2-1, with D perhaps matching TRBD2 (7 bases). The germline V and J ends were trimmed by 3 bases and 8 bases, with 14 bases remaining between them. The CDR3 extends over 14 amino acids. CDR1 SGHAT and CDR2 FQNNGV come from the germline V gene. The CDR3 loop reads CASSFWGGGDEQFF. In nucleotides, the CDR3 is TGTGCCAGCAGCTTTTGGGGGGGCGGCGATGAGCAGTTCTTC.

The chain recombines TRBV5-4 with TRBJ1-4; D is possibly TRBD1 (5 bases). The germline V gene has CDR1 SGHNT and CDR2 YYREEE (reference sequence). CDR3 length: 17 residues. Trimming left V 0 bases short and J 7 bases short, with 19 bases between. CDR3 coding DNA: TGTGCCAGCAGCTTGGCTTCGCTCCGGGGGGGTAGTGAAAAACTGTTTTTT. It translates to CASSLASLRGGSEKLFF.

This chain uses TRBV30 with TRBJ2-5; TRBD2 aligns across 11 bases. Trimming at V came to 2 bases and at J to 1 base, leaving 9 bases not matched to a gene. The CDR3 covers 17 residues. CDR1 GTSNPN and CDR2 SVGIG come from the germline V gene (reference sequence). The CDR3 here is CAWSREWTSGFQETQYF. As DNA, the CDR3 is TGTGCCTGGAGTAGGGAGTGGACTAGCGGGTTCCAAGAGACCCAGTACTTC.

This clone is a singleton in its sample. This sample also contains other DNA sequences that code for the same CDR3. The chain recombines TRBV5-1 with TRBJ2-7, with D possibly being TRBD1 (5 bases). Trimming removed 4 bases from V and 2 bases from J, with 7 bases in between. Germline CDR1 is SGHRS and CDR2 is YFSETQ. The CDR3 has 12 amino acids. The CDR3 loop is CASSLTAYEQYF. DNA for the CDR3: TGCGCCAGCAGCCTGACAGCCTACGAGCAGTACTTC. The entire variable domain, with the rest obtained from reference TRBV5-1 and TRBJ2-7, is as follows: KAGVTQTPRYLIKTRGQQVTLSCSPISGHRSVSWYQQTPGQGLQFLFEYFSETQRNKGNFPGRFSGRQFSNSRSEMNVSTLELGDSALYLCASSLTAYEQYFGPGTRLTVT.

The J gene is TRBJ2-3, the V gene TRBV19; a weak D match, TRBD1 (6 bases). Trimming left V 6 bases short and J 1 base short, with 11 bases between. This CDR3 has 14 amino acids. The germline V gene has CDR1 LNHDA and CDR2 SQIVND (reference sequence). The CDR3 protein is CASSKGDGTDTQYF. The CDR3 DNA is TGTGCCAGTAGCAAGGGGGATGGCACAGATACGCAGTATTTT.

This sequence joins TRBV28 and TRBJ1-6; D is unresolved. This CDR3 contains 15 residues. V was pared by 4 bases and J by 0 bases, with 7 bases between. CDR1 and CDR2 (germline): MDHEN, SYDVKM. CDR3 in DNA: TGTGCCAGCAGTTCGGGAAGCTCCTATAATTCACCCCTCCACTTT. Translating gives CASSSGSSYNSPLHF.

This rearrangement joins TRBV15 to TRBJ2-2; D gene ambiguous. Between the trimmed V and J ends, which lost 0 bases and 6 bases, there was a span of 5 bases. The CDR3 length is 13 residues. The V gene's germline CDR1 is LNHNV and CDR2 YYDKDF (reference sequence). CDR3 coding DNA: TGTGCCACCAGCAGAGACTATGCCGGGGAGCTGTTTTTT. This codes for CATSRDYAGELFF.

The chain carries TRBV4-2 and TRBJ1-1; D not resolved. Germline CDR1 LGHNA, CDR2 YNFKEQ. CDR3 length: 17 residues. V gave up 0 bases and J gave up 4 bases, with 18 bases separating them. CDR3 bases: TGTGCCAGCAGCCAAGAGAGTCAACACATTTTAAGCACTGAAGCTTTCTTT. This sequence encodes CASSQESQHILSTEAFF.

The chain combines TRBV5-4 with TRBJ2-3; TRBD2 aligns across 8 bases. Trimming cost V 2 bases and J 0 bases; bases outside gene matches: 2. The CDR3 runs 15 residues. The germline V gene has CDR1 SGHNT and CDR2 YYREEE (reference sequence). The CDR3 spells CASSFSGASTDTQYF. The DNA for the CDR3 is TGTGCCAGCAGCTTTAGCGGGGCGAGCACAGATACGCAGTATTTT.